The following is a T cell receptor beta chain sequence with its context. Antigen unknown. These data belong to a study of shared clonotypes between healthy human individuals. Study results and limitations: Relative to their counterparts shared across all four donors, non-shared clonotypes exhibited diminished generation probabilities. In general, naive subsets displayed greater estimated richness than memory subsets did.

Each sample came from a Caucasian adult donor living in Nashville, Tennessee. Deep-level settings were used for running the assay. Data came from immunoSEQ multiplex PCR; TCRdb stores just in-frame clones and leaves some out. The sample carries millions of clones, roughly 94% recorded once. Germline V CDR1 and CDR2: MNHEY, SMNVEV (reference sequence). The CDR3 is 15 amino acids. V trimming: 6 bases; J trimming: 5 bases; junction bases outside the gene matches: 10. The chain has TRBV27 and TRBJ2-7; 10 nucleotides agree with TRBD2. Source material: naive CD4+ T cells sorted from blood. Subset reported: CD45RA+ positively selected. The clonotype comes from a young man in good health. CDR3 bases: TGTGCCAGCAGGTCTAGCGGGGGATCCTCTAACGAGCAGTACTTC. Residues: CASRSSGGSSNEQYF.